What follows are 32 T cell receptor beta chains derived from one specimen sequenced in a study of molecular identifiers for immune sequencing clone quantification. TCRdb analysed the PCR reads with MiXCR anew, one entry per CDR3 protein. Of hundreds of thousands of distinct CDR3 sequences listed, about 25% are singletons. Sequencing input: naive CD8+ T cells from blood, with Jurkat cell RNA spiked in. As to subset: FACS-sorted CD8+CD4-CCR7+CD45RA+ naive T cells. Receptors were obtained from a human donor in good health. Some libraries in this study had Jurkat cell RNA spiked in.

This clonotype was seen only once. A read error may explain this, as a much larger clone is one base away. The DNA for the CDR3 is TGTGCCAGCCGTAAAGGTTTAAGGGGGGGGGAGCAGTACTTC. This gives the protein CASRKGLRGGEQYF. The rearrangement joins TRBV28 to TRBJ2-7; D may be TRBD2 (7 bases). CDR3 size: 14 residues. Looked up from germline, CDR1 is MDHEN and CDR2 is SYDVKM. With 8 bases removed from V and 7 bases from J, the gap between germline ends came to 21 bases.

The chain combines TRBV28 with TRBJ1-2; the D is unclear. Germline-derived CDR1 and CDR2 are MDHEN and SYDVKM. The V end lost 5 bases, the J end lost 7 bases, and 17 bases lay between the germline ends. CDR3 size: 14 residues. The CDR3 region is CASSLLTQDCGYTF. The DNA of the CDR3 is TGTGCCAGCAGTCTCCTCACGCAAGACTGTGGCTACACCTTC.

This clonotype was recorded at least ten times. The chain links TRBV7-2 to TRBJ2-7; 7 nucleotides agree with TRBD2. The CDR3 spans 15 residues. V was clipped by 3 bases and J by 0 bases; unmatched bases: 5. CDR1 and CDR2 from the germline V gene are SGHTA and FQGNSA. In DNA form, the CDR3 reads TGTGCCAGCAGCTTCGAAACTAGCGACTCCTACGAGCAGTACTTC. Translation: CASSFETSDSYEQYF.

This clonotype was recorded many times. The genes are TRBV6-6 and TRBJ1-1, with D possibly being TRBD1 (5 bases). The CDR3 covers 12 residues. Trimming pared 2 bases from V and 7 bases from J, leaving 8 bases between. Germline V lookup: CDR1 MNHNY, CDR2 SVGAGI (reference sequence). This chain's CDR3 is CASSYETDEAFF. CDR3 bases: TGTGCCAGCAGTTACGAGACAGATGAAGCTTTCTTT.

To note about this clonotype: This may come from a read error, since a much larger clone is one base off. This sequence joins TRBV3-1 and TRBJ1-1; TRBD1 might be the D (6 bases). The CDR3 runs to 14 residues. Germline loops: CDR1 LGHDT, CDR2 YNNKEL (reference sequence). CDR3 loop: CASSQDRGDTEASF. The CDR3, as DNA: TGTGCCAGCAGCCAAGATAGGGGGGACACTGAAGCTTCCTTT. The variable domain in full, with the rest retrieved from reference TRBV3-1 and TRBJ1-1, is DTAVSQTPKYLVTQMGNDKSIKCEQNLGHDTMYWYKQDSKKFLKIMFSYNNKELIINETVPNRFSPKSPDKAHLNLHINSLELGDSAVYFCASSQDRGDTEASFGQGTRLTVV.

This clonotype was recorded at least ten times. CDR3: CSARDRQGLRGTEAFF. The CDR3 DNA sequence: TGCAGTGCTAGAGACCGACAGGGTCTACGTGGGACTGAAGCTTTCTTT. The genes are TRBV20-1 and TRBJ1-1, with 7 bases aligning to TRBD1. There are 16 residues in the CDR3. Germline V gene lookup returns CDR1 DFQATT and CDR2 SNEGSKA (reference sequence). V dropped 0 bases and J dropped 5; count of bases not matched to a gene: 12.

This clonotype came up many times. The V gene is TRBV2, the J gene TRBJ2-3; TRBD2 matches 12 bases. The CDR3 is 18 amino acids. Trimming took 5 bases from V and 4 from J; bases not matched to a gene: 13. CDR1 and CDR2 from the germline V gene are SNHLY and FYNNEI. CDR3 residues: CASSLTFSTSGSSDTQYF. CDR3 DNA: TGTGCCAGCAGTCTAACGTTCTCGACTAGCGGGAGTTCAGATACGCAGTATTTT.

A remark on this clonotype: With a much larger clone just one base away, this may be a read error. Because it lacks the conserved phenylalanine or tryptophan at the end, this CDR3 is likely a read error. V gene TRBV5-3 combines with J gene TRBJ2-5, with 7 bases aligning to TRBD2. TRBV5-3 counts as an open reading frame of uncertain function. This CDR3 contains 14 residues. This CDR3 reads CASSLLRGEETQYL. CDR3 nucleotide sequence: TGTGCCAGCAGCTTGCTTCGGGGGGAAGAGACCCAGTACCTC.

The chain recombines TRBV29-1 with TRBJ1-3; the D is unclear. Trimming took off 7 bases at V and 0 bases at J, with 16 bases between the two ends. The CDR3 has 15 residues. Germline V CDR1 and CDR2: SQVTM, ANQGSEA. The CDR3 nucleotides are TGCAGCGGGGGTGGAAGTGATAGCTCTGGAAACACCATATATTTT. Protein sequence: CSGGGSDSSGNTIYF.

The CDR3 sequence: CASRPLPGGNYGYTF. The CDR3 DNA reads TGTGCCAGCCGTCCTCTCCCCGGGGGGAACTATGGCTACACCTTC. The chain couples TRBV27 to TRBJ1-2, with D perhaps matching TRBD1 (5 bases). Trimming removed 8 bases at V and 2 bases at J, with 18 bases between. CDR1 and CDR2 (germline): MNHEY, SMNVEV (reference sequence). This CDR3 spans 15 amino acids.

The rearrangement joins TRBV9 to TRBJ2-4; D gene uncertain. Trimming left V 0 bases short and J 0 bases short, with 10 bases between. CDR3 length: 16 amino acids. Germline CDR1 and CDR2: SGDLS and YYNGEE. CDR3 protein: CASSVGSTLAKNIQYF. CDR3 DNA sequence: TGTGCCAGCAGCGTAGGGAGCACCCTAGCCAAAAACATTCAGTACTTC.

The sample holds many counts of this clonotype. The rearrangement links TRBV4-1 to TRBJ1-5; D is uncertain. V was trimmed by 0 bases and J by 0 bases, leaving 9 bases between them. The CDR3 has 16 amino acids. Germline CDR1 and CDR2: MGHRA and YSYEKL. Here the CDR3 reads CASSQEPGPSNQPQHF. In nucleotides, the CDR3 is TGCGCCAGCAGCCAAGAACCCGGGCCTAGCAATCAGCCCCAGCATTTT.

This clonotype was detected many times. The rearrangement joins TRBV20-1 to TRBJ1-6, with a possible D match to TRBD1 (6 bases). Trimming shortened V by 6 bases and J by 7 bases, and 13 bases separated the two germline ends. CDR1 and CDR2 (germline): DFQATT, SNEGSKA (reference sequence). CDR3 size: 13 residues. The DNA for the CDR3 is TGCAGTGCCCTAGGGCAGGGGAATTCACCCCTCCACTTT. It encodes CSALGQGNSPLHF.

This clonotype was counted at least ten times. The chain joins TRBV4-2 to TRBJ2-3, with 8 bases that match TRBD2. The CDR3 runs to 16 residues. V trimming: 0 bases; J trimming: 4 bases; junction bases outside the gene matches: 6. Germline values: CDR1 LGHNA, CDR2 YNFKEQ. The CDR3 is CASSQESGSLADTQYF. CDR3 coding DNA: TGTGCCAGCAGCCAAGAGAGCGGGAGCTTGGCAGATACGCAGTATTTT.

This clonotype has a handful of counts. This chain connects TRBV11-3 to TRBJ2-1, with 9 bases aligning to TRBD1. V was clipped by 5 bases and J by 8 bases; unmatched bases: 4. The CDR3 totals 13 residues. CDR1 is SGHNT, CDR2 YENEEA, per germline. The CDR3 DNA is TGTGCCAGCAGCCCCCGGGACAGGGATGAGCAGTTCTTC. Protein sequence: CASSPRDRDEQFF.

This clonotype was counted ten times or more. This rearrangement joins TRBV24-1 to TRBJ2-1; D is possibly TRBD1 (5 bases). The CDR3 is 12 amino acids. V lost 3 bases and J 6 bases, leaving 5 bases between the germline ends. Germline V CDR1 and CDR2: KGHDR, SFDVKD. The CDR3 region is CATSDGANEQFF. The CDR3 region has the DNA TGTGCCACCAGTGATGGGGCCAATGAGCAGTTCTTC.

On this clonotype: Given a much more abundant clone one base away, this may be a read error. The chain couples TRBV13 to TRBJ1-4; 8 positions match TRBD1. Germline V gene data show CDR1 as PRHDT and CDR2 as FYEKMQ (reference sequence). V trimming: 3 bases; J trimming: 0 bases; junction bases outside the gene matches: 6. The CDR3 length is 17 residues. CDR3 loop: CASSLGQEAATNEKLFF. The CDR3 nucleotides read TGTGCCAGCAGCTTGGGACAGGAGGCGGCAACTAATGAAAAACTGTTTTTT.

This clonotype was found many times. The chain joins TRBV7-2 to TRBJ2-3; weak D call: TRBD2 (5 bases). The CDR3 extends over 16 amino acids. Germline assignment: CDR1 SGHTA and CDR2 FQGNSA. Trimming removed 1 base at V and 2 bases at J, with 13 bases between. The CDR3 DNA follows: TGTGCCAGCAGCTTAGGATGGACTCCGGCCACAGATACGCAGTATTTT. It yields the protein CASSLGWTPATDTQYF.

This clonotype was counted a few times. Given a much more abundant clone one base away, this may be a read error. The chain joins TRBV12-3 or TRBV12-4 to TRBJ1-4; a possible D gene is TRBD1 (6 bases). V lost 6 bases and J 4 bases, leaving 9 bases between the germline ends. The CDR3 runs 13 residues. The CDR3 sequence is CASSRTVNEKLFF. In DNA, the CDR3 is TGTGCCAGCAGCAGGACAGTTAATGAAAAACTGTTTTTT.

This clonotype has only one observation. This sequence may be a read error, since a much larger clone differs from it by one base. A read error is likely, as this CDR3 ends without the conserved phenylalanine or tryptophan. This sequence joins TRBV12-3 or TRBV12-4 and TRBJ1-4; D gene ambiguous. The CDR3 extends over 15 amino acids. Trimming removed 7 bases at V and 5 bases at J, with 17 bases between. CDR3 sequence (DNA): TGTGCCAGCACATCCTCCGGGTCGGCAAATGAAAAACTGTTTTCT. Its translation: CASTSSGSANEKLFS.

This clonotype was seen a single time. This may be a read error: a much more frequent sequence differs by one nucleotide. This sequence joins TRBV6-2 or TRBV6-3 and TRBJ2-6; a possible D gene is TRBD1 (6 bases). Germline values: CDR1 MNHEY, CDR2 SVGEGT. CDR3 length equals 18 residues. V lost 5 bases, J lost 3 bases, and 20 bases lay in between. The CDR3 DNA reads as TGTGCCAGCAGTCCCACCCAGACAGGTTGGGTTGGGGCCAACGTCCTGACTTTC. Protein: CASSPTQTGWVGANVLTF.

As concerns this clonotype: One base away lies a much larger clone, so this may be a sequencing read error. The chain is built from TRBV7-2 and TRBJ2-1; 9 positions match TRBD2. Germline V lookup: CDR1 SGHTA, CDR2 FQGNSA. The CDR3 runs to 19 residues. The V segment lost 5 bases and the J segment 0 bases; nucleotides outside the gene matches: 14. CDR3 loop: CASSPVGLAGRASYNEQFF. The CDR3 DNA reads TGTGCCAGCAGCCCTGTTGGGCTAGCGGGACGAGCCTCCTACAATGAGCAGTTCTTC.

Regarding this clonotype: A much larger clone lies one base from this, so it may be a read error. This rearrangement joins TRBV2 to TRBJ2-7; D ambiguous. Germline V gene data show CDR1 as SNHLY and CDR2 as FYNNEI. Trimming removed 4 bases from V and 7 bases from J, with 17 bases in between. This CDR3 contains 14 residues. The CDR3 reads CASSARRDFEEQYF. CDR3 nucleotides: TGTGCCAGCAGTGCCCGACGCGATTTCGAGGAGCAGTACTTC.

Concerning this clonotype itself: Being one base from a much bigger clone, this may be a read error. The chain carries TRBV6-5 and TRBJ2-7, with D possibly matching TRBD1 (6 bases). The CDR3 length is 12 residues. From germline, CDR1 is MNHEY and CDR2 SVGAGI. The CDR3: CAGSYTGNEQYF. The DNA of the CDR3 is TGTGCCGGCAGTTACACAGGGAACGAGCAGTACTTC.

The sample holds one count of this clonotype. This sequence joins TRBV7-8 and TRBJ2-7, with a tentative D call TRBD2 (5 bases). Germline V gene lookup returns CDR1 SGHVS and CDR2 FQNEAQ. The CDR3 is 16 residues long. V lost 4 bases, J lost 3 bases, and 19 bases lay in between. The CDR3 here is CASSSGRARRFYEQYF. In DNA, the CDR3 is TGTGCCAGCAGCTCCGGAAGGGCCCGGAGGTTCTACGAGCAGTACTTC. The full variable domain, rest sourced from reference TRBV7-8 and TRBJ2-7, is GAGVSQSPRYKVAKRGQDVALRCDPISGHVSLFWYQQALGQGPEFLTYFQNEAQLDKSGLPSDRFFAERPEGSVSTLKIQRTQQEDSAVYLCASSSGRARRFYEQYFGPGTRLTVT.

To note about this clonotype: This may stem from a read error, because a much larger clone lies one nucleotide away. This rearrangement joins TRBV4-1 to TRBJ2-7; D gene unclear. The CDR3 covers 17 residues. V was cut by 0 bases and J by 0 bases, with 15 bases left in between. Germline lookup yields CDR1 MGHRA and CDR2 YSYEKL. The CDR3 reads CASSQDTAIVSSYEQYF. CDR3 in DNA: TGCGCCAGCAGCCAAGATACGGCCATCGTAAGCTCCTACGAGCAGTACTTC.

V and J are TRBV12-3 or TRBV12-4 and TRBJ1-5; D possibly corresponds to TRBD1 (6 bases). The CDR3 runs 17 residues. The V end lost 1 base, the J end lost 0 bases, and 13 bases lay between the germline ends. CDR3 protein: CASSLGGGPYSNQPQHF. The CDR3 DNA sequence: TGTGCCAGCAGTTTAGGGGGGGGCCCTTATAGCAATCAGCCCCAGCATTTT.

This clonotype was counted between two and nine times. The chain joins TRBV7-9 to TRBJ2-2; no clear D. CDR3 length: 18 residues. CDR1 is SEHNR and CDR2 is FQNEAQ in the germline V gene (reference sequence). Trimming left V 4 bases short and J 0 bases short, with 18 bases between. The chain's CDR3 is CASSSTQTTAPNTGELFF. The CDR3 bases are TGTGCCAGCAGCTCCACCCAAACCACAGCTCCGAACACCGGGGAGCTGTTTTTT. The whole variable domain, filled in from reference TRBV7-9 and TRBJ2-2, reads DTGVSQNPRHKITKRGQNVTFRCDPISEHNRLYWYRQTLGQGPEFLTYFQNEAQLEKSRLLSDRFSAERPKGSFSTLEIQRTEQGDSAMYLCASSSTQTTAPNTGELFFGEGSRLTVL.

For this clonotype: This may come from a read error, since a much larger clone is one base off. The V call is TRBV27, the J call TRBJ2-5; D is possibly TRBD2 (6 bases). The CDR3 has 14 residues. Germline V gives CDR1 MNHEY, CDR2 SMNVEV (reference sequence). The CDR3 sequence: CASSFLAGKEAQYF. CDR3 in DNA: TGTGCCAGCAGTTTTCTTGCGGGGAAAGAGGCCCAGTACTTC.

With regard to this clonotype: This clone may be a read error of a much larger clone one base away. The J gene is TRBJ1-1, the V gene TRBV7-2, with D possibly TRBD1 on 5 matching bases. The V gene's germline CDR1 is SGHTA and CDR2 FQGNSA. CDR3 length: 14 amino acids. The CDR3 reads CVSSLVGETTEAFF. In DNA form, the CDR3 reads TGTGTCAGCAGCTTAGTAGGGGAGACCACTGAAGCTTTCTTT.

In this sample, this clonotype turned up many times. The V call is TRBV20-1, the J call TRBJ1-3; D uncertain. The germline CDR1 and CDR2 sequences are DFQATT and SNEGSKA (reference sequence). Trimming pared 0 bases from V and 4 bases from J, leaving 19 bases between. There are 17 residues in the CDR3. CDR3 DNA: TGCAGTGCTAGAGAACTGATAGATGTTACAGTAGGAAACACCATATATTTT. As protein: CSARELIDVTVGNTIYF.

The chain uses TRBV6-6 and TRBJ1-5; TRBD1 is a possible D gene (6 bases). CDR1 MNHNY and CDR2 SVGAGI come from the germline V gene (reference sequence). This CDR3 spans 17 amino acids. The V and J ends lost 6 bases and 5 bases respectively, with 23 bases between them. This chain's CDR3 is CASRGDTAEKGDQPQHF. CDR3 sequence (DNA): TGTGCCAGCAGAGGGGACACTGCAGAGAAGGGGGATCAGCCCCAGCATTTT.